This T cell receptor beta chain was identified during a study of blood T cell repertoires in COVID-19. The germline gives CDR1 MNHEY, CDR2 SMNVEV (reference sequence). V was pared by 4 bases and J by 12 bases, with 15 bases of the junction left unmatched. The CDR3 sequence is 15 residues long. Authors' data handling: Amplification with reference gene primers provided the estimates of nucleated cell counts. The table came from immunoSEQ multiplex PCR; TCRdb's copy has only in-frame clones and leaves some out. That table is the source of V, J and clone size, and D and trimming were worked out from the DNA. The data show roughly 100,000 clones, approximately 87% seen once.

The TCR was taken from a human donor in a cohort sampled during active COVID-19. The source material was peripheral blood. The V and J genes are TRBV27 and TRBJ2-1, with 7 nucleotides matching TRBD2. In nucleotides, the CDR3 is TGTGCCAGCAGTTCCCCCAGGCGGGAGCGCTTAGGGCAGTTCTTC. Encoded protein: CASSSPRRERLGQFF.